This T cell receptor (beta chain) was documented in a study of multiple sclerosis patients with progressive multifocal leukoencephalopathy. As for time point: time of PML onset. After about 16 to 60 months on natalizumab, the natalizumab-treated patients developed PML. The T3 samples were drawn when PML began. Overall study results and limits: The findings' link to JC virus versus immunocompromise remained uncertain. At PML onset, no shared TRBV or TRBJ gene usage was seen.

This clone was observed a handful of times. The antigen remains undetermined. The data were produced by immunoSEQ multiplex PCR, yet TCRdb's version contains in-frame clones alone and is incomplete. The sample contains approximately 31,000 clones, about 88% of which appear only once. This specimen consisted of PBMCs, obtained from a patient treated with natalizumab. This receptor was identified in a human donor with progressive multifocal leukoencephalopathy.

The CDR3 sequence: CASSLEGGEKLFF. The CDR3 coding sequence is TGTGCCAGCAGCTTGGAGGGCGGTGAAAAACTGTTTTTT. The V call is TRBV5-4, the J call TRBJ1-4; D not certain. CDR3 size: 13 residues. Germline CDR1 is SGHNT and CDR2 is YYREEE (reference sequence). Deletions cut 0 bases from V and 7 bases from J, with 7 bases between.